This T cell receptor (beta chain) derives from a study of PD-L1 blockade in urothelial cancer (dated by TCRdb to 2017 to 2019). As for the study more broadly: Therapy was started in the mid-2010s for all patients, and atezolizumab 1,200 mg was administered intravenously every 3 weeks. Durable clinical benefit was achieved by nine patients but not by the remaining 20. Durable clinical benefit was defined as progression-free survival longer than 6 months, and TCR features were also tested against progression-free and overall survival. Pretreatment blood TCR-seq was available for about 28 patients, at least one posttreatment blood collection was obtained for 24 patients, and tumor TCR-seq was available for 24 patients. In the same patients who had TCR sequencing, pretreatment tumors also underwent whole exome sequencing and RNA sequencing. An ECOG performance status of 0 or 1 was recorded for the patients, and 0 to 3 prior chemotherapy regimens had been received by the patients. Blood samples gave median yields of around 140,000 T cells and 65,000 to 85,000 unique TCRs, along with a median clonality of roughly 0.08. About 90% of the 29 patients were males with bladder-origin urothelial cancer, and 18 of 29 reported a prior smoking history. The study was an exploratory multi-omic analysis of somatic, immune and clinical correlates of response to PD-L1 blockade with atezolizumab in urothelial cancer. Blood samples were analyzed at two time points: 3 weeks after treatment start (second dose) and 6 weeks after treatment start. TCR sequencing covered pretreatment tumor samples and matched, serially collected peripheral blood taken before and after atezolizumab treatment. Broad study findings and their caveats: Greater expansion of tumor-associated TCR clones in peripheral blood 3 weeks after the start of treatment was observed in patients with durable benefit (n ≈ 22, p = 0.022). Because the sample size was small (n ≈ 30) and many exploratory analyses were performed, the results are intended to be hypothesis-generating. Improved progression-free and overall survival was found to be associated with pretreatment peripheral blood TCR clonality below the median.

With respect to this clone: The specificity of this receptor is unknown. One base away there is no much larger clone; base qualities are not given.

This sample's time point label indicates: peripheral blood 6 weeks after treatment start. A cohort of more than 25 patients with locally advanced or metastatic urothelial carcinoma, treated at Memorial Sloan Kettering on a trial protocol, was included. Peripheral blood mononuclear cells were collected from each patient pretreatment and during treatment, giving between 1 and 8 total time points per patient. The Qiagen DNeasy Blood extraction kit was used to purify genomic DNA from total PBMCs and tumor samples. PBMCs were collected pretreatment and during treatment and were isolated and stored as previously described. Each PCR received spiked-in synthetic TCR analog templates so that absolute template abundance could be estimated from read counts. The immunoSEQ assay was used to amplify TCRbeta CDR3 regions from genomic DNA with bias-controlled V and J gene primers. Sequencing of rearranged TCRbeta segments was done at approximately 20X coverage. As for the original processing: Sequencing errors were corrected by clustering and CDR3s were annotated against IMGT to assign V, D and J genes. Only productive TCRbeta rearrangements were used in downstream analyses, excluding out-of-frame or stop-codon sequences. To compute clonality, Shannon entropy was normalized by the log of the number of unique productive sequences and then subtracted from one. Fisher's exact test with Benjamini-Hochberg correction, using a cutoff of adjusted p below 0.01, was how clones that differed between time points or between blood and tumor were identified. Not all clones reach the TCRdb copy of this immuneACCESS table, which keeps in-frame sequences only. Checked studies attribute under half of the gap to unresolved V genes and leave the rest unexplained. That table is the source of V, J and clone size, and D and trimming were worked out from the DNA. Within this sample are around 50,000 clones, with about 85% of them counted one time only. The ten biggest clones cover about 2% of the sample.

CDR1 MRHNA and CDR2 SNTAGT are derived from the germline V gene. The CDR3 runs 10 amino acids, cysteine and phenylalanine included. Only the CDR3 portion is preserved as DNA: 30 bases, with reading frame beginning at the first base. V drops 4 bases and J drops 13 bases, leaving 10 bases in between. This receptor was taken from a man in his fifties with urothelial cancer. The specimen was PBMCs, collected around atezolizumab (anti-PD-L1) treatment. The chain links TRBV6-4 with TRBJ2-5, and TRBD1 may be the D gene, going by 5 matching bases. The CDR3 region has the sequence CASSGTCLYF. The nucleotide sequence reads as follows: TGTGCCAGCAGTGGGACATGCTTGTACTTC.